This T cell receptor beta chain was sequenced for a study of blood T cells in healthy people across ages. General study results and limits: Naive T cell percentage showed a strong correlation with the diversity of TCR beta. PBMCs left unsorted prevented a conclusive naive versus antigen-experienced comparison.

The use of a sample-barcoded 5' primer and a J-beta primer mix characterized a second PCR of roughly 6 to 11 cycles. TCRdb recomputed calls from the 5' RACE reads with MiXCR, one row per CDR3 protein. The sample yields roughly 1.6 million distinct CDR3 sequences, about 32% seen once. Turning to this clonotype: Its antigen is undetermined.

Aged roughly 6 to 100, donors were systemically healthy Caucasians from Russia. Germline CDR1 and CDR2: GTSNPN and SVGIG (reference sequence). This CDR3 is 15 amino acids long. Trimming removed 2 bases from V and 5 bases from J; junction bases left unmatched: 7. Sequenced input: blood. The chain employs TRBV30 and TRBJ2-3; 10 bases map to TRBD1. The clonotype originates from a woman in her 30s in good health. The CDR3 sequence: CAWSPGQGIGDTQYF. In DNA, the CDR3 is TGTGCCTGGAGTCCGGGACAGGGGATTGGAGATACGCAGTATTTT.